Each of the 3 T cell receptor beta chains below was sequenced from the same sample in a study of cytomegalovirus exposure and HLA in healthy donors (dated by TCRdb to 2016 to 2017). Libraries were made using the immunoSEQ multiplex PCR assay. The multiplex PCR relied on a mix of 60 forward primers for TCR Vbeta segments and 13 reverse primers for TCR Jbeta segments. TCRdb limited this immuneACCESS table to in-frame rearrangements with V and J called. A share of clones is missing; checked studies link under half to unresolved V genes, and the rest is unexplained. The sample table records roughly 150,000 clones; roughly 65% of these occur just once. 1.6% of the sample is held by the ten biggest clonotypes. Source material: PBMCs. The receptors derive from a woman aged 30 to 39 in good health and CMV-seronegative.

This chain links TRBV14 with TRBJ2-3; D ambiguous. The CDR3 totals 13 residues. The germline gives CDR1 SGHDN, CDR2 FVKESK. The V gene lost 0 bases and the J gene lost 2 bases, with 3 bases spanning the gap. The CDR3 loop is CASSQDNTDTQYF. In DNA form, the CDR3 reads TGTGCCAGCAGCCAAGACAACACAGATACGCAGTATTTT.

The CDR3 sequence is CASSVVPSNTEAFF. The CDR3 region has the DNA TGTGCCAGCAGCGTAGTCCCTTCCAACACTGAAGCTTTCTTT. The rearrangement joins TRBV9 to TRBJ1-1; D not certain. This CDR3 spans 14 amino acids. Looked up from germline, CDR1 is SGDLS and CDR2 is YYNGEE. Trimming pared 0 bases from V and 2 bases from J, leaving 8 bases between.

The gene calls are TRBV7-8 and TRBJ2-2; TRBD2 aligns across 9 bases. The trim removed 6 bases at V and 5 bases at J, leaving 7 bases unmatched. The CDR3 is 15 amino acids. Per the germline V gene, CDR1 is SGHVS and CDR2 is FQNEAQ. The CDR3 DNA reads TGTGCCAGCAGAGCTGGACTAGCGAGGACCGGGGAGCTGTTTTTT. The encoded protein is CASRAGLARTGELFF.